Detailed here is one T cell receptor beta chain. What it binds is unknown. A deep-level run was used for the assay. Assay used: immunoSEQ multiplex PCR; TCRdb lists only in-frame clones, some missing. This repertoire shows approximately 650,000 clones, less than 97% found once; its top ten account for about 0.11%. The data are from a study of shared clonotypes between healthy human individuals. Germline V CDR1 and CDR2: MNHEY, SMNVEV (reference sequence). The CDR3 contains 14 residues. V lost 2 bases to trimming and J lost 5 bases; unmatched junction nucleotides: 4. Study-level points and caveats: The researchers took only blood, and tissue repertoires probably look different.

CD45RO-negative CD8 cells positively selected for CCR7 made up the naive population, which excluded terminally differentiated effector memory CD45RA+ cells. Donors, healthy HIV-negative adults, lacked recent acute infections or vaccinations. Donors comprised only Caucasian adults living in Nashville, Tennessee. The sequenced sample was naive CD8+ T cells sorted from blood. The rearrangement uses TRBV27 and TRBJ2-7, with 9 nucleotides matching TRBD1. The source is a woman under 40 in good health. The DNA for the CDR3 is TGTGCCAGCAGTTTACGACAGGGGGGGAACGAGCAGTACTTC. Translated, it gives CASSLRQGGNEQYF.